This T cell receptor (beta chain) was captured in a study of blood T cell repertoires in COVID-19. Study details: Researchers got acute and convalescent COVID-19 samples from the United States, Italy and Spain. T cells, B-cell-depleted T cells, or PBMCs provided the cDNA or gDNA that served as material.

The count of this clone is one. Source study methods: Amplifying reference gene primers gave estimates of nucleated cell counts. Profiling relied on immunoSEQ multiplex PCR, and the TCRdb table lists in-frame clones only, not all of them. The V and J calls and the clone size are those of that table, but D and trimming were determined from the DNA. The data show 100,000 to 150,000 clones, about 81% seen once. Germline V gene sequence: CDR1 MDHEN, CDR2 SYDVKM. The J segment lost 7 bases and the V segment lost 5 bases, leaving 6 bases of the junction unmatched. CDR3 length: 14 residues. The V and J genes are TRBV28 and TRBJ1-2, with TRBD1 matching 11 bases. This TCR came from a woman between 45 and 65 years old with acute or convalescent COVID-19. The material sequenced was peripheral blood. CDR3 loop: CASSGGQGVAGYTF. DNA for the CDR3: TGTGCCAGCAGTGGGGGACAGGGGGTCGCTGGCTACACCTTC.